This TCR beta chain was profiled in a study of blood T cell repertoires in COVID-19. About the research overall: In each case, the material was cDNA or gDNA derived from T cells, B-cell-depleted T cells, or PBMCs.

The data were produced by immunoSEQ multiplex PCR, yet TCRdb's version contains in-frame clones alone and is incomplete. The repertoire includes under 550,000 clones, roughly 89% of them detected once, and roughly 0.76% sits in the top ten. Followed longitudinally, the Seattle patients had been enrolled during active infection. Germline CDR1 and CDR2: SGHTS and YDEGEE. V lost 0 bases and J 0 bases, leaving 19 bases between the germline ends. CDR3 length: 19 amino acids. The J gene is TRBJ2-1, the V gene TRBV5-8; possibly TRBD2 for D (5 bases). This TCR derives from a man between 18 and 35 years old with COVID-19, enrolled during active disease. Sequencing used peripheral blood. CDR3 amino acids: CASSLVEGFKGYSYNEQFF. CDR3 sequence (DNA): TGTGCCAGCAGCTTGGTAGAGGGATTCAAGGGCTACTCCTACAATGAGCAGTTCTTC.